This entry describes one T cell receptor (beta chain). The count of this clone is one. Its cognate antigen has yet to be identified. Base quality data are lacking; no much larger clone is found one base away. The immunoSEQ hsTCRB kit was used to amplify TCR beta CDR3 regions from genomic DNA. High-throughput TRB CDR3 sequencing was performed on an Illumina HiSeq system. The authors' analysis ran thus. Sequencing reads were analyzed with the immunoSEQ software, and nonproductive sequences with premature stops or frame-shifts were excluded. Clonality of the repertoire was calculated as one minus Shannon entropy normalized by log2 of the number of unique productive sequences. TCRdb obtained this table from immuneACCESS and retained in-frame rearrangements with V and J assigned. These tables miss some clones; where compared with another copy, unresolved V genes account for less than half of the shortfall, and the remainder is unexplained. The V and J calls and clone size come from that table; D and trimming were worked out from the DNA. This sample lists around 100,000 clones; roughly 96% were detected once. Around 2.9% of the sample is in the top ten clones.

Pancreatic ductal adenocarcinoma patients who had undergone surgery without neoadjuvant therapy were selected. Peripheral blood was collected in heparin tubes, from which PBMCs were isolated by histopaque density gradient and cryopreserved in around 11% DMSO. Genomic DNA was extracted from six or seven PBMC and about 9 flash-frozen tumor specimens using the DNeasy Blood and Tissue Kit with Proteinase K and RNase treatment. The data originate from a study of T cells in pancreatic ductal adenocarcinoma (dated by TCRdb to 2017 to 2019). With regard to the full study: Surgically resected pancreatic ductal adenocarcinoma specimens were analyzed for the quantity, spatial distribution, and characteristics of both suppressive cells and tumor-infiltrating CD8+ T cells, an effort aimed at clarifying the adaptive T-cell response occurring naturally. Findings and caveats that apply to the study as a whole: Blood samples had more total productive templates and roughly 8.4-fold more unique clonotypes than tumor samples. Since most people with pancreatic cancer show up with disease that cannot be operated on, the resected cohort was biased toward the minority who had early-stage disease. There was no significant difference in T-cell clonality between tumor and blood, where mean clonality was roughly 0.11 for tumors and 0.072 for blood. Tumor versus blood clonality comparisons may be biased because tumors are enriched in CD45RO+ effector rather than naive T cells, biasing toward lower diversity.

CDR1 and CDR2 are drawn from the germline V gene (reference sequence): LNHDA, SQIVND. Inclusive of the bounding cysteine and phenylalanine, the CDR3 is 14 residues long. Solely the CDR3 DNA is kept, with 42 bases framed from the first base. Trimming costs V 1 base and J 6 bases, and their ends lie 10 bases apart. Material: PBMCs. This sequence originates from a human donor with pancreatic ductal adenocarcinoma. The chain couples TRBV19 to TRBJ1-5, with the D gene call left open. The CDR3 corresponds to CASSIGVTAQPQHF. In nucleotide form, the sequence is TGTGCCAGTAGTATAGGGGTCACAGCTCAGCCCCAGCATTTT.